Listed here are 2 T cell receptor beta chains from one sample, sequenced in a study of Graves' ophthalmopathy and Graves' hyperthyroidism. RNA transcripts were the source from which TCR beta CDR3 regions were amplified. RT-PCR was first run with HTBI primers, then multiplex PCR in a second round. TCRdb reprocessed the multiplex PCR reads with MiXCR, giving one entry per CDR3 protein. Of a few hundred thousand distinct CDR3 sequences in the sample, 35% to 40% were seen once. The sample comprised peripheral blood or thyroid tissue (not recorded which). The receptors come from an adult man with Graves' hyperthyroidism.

This clonotype has just a few counts. This sequence joins TRBV30 and TRBJ1-2, with a weak D call TRBD1 (6 bases). The CDR3 totals 13 residues. Germline V gene data show CDR1 as GTSNPN and CDR2 as SVGIG (reference sequence). V gave up 7 bases and J gave up 0 bases, with 12 bases separating them. CDR3 protein: CAFQWTANYGYTF. CDR3 in DNA: TGTGCCTTTCAATGGACAGCTAACTATGGCTACACCTTC.

This clonotype has at least ten counts. This chain links TRBV7-2 with TRBJ1-1; 10 nucleotides agree with TRBD1. From germline, CDR1 is SGHTA and CDR2 FQGNSA. CDR3 length: 14 residues. Trimming removed 5 bases from V and 6 bases from J; junction bases left unmatched: 6. Here the CDR3 reads CASSPLGQGAEAFF. The CDR3 DNA reads as TGTGCCAGCAGCCCACTAGGACAGGGGGCTGAAGCTTTCTTT.